These T cell receptor beta chains were read from a single sample in a study of metastatic and nonmetastatic thyroid tumors. TCRdb re-analyzed the PCR reads through MiXCR. Of about 26,000 clones in the sample, more than 25% were seen once. Sequenced sample: blood. The receptors come from a female donor with papillary thyroid cancer or a benign thyroid nodule (not recorded which). Some clones in this sample may be carry-over from other donors' samples. CDR3s include the opening cysteine and the closing phenylalanine or tryptophan. D genes are given only for firm matches. Clone size is not always given. Where it is, it says once, few, many or a class for expanded clones.

>TRBJ2-1|many|14|NA|TRBV18
TGTGCCAGCTCACCAGGCGGGACGCACAATGAGCAGTTCTTC
CASSPGGTHNEQFF
>TRBJ2-5|NA|14|TRBD2|TRBV28
TGTGCCAGCAGTATACTAGCGGGAGGGGAGACCCAGTACTTC
CASSILAGGETQYF
>TRBJ1-2|many|14|TRBD1|TRBV12-3/TRBV12-4
TGTGCCAGCACTGCCCGGACAGGGATCTATGGCTACACCTTC
CASTARTGIYGYTF
>TRBJ2-7|medium-sized|12|NA|TRBV7-9
TGTGCCAGCAGCCCCTCTCGGGTCGAGCAGTACTTC
CASSPSRVEQYF
>TRBJ1-5|many|15|NA|TRBV20-1
TGCAGTGCTAAAGTAAGGAGACAAAGCAATCAGCCCCAGCATTTT
CSAKVRRQSNQPQHF
>TRBJ1-1|NA|11|NA|TRBV27
TGTGCCAGCAGTAGAAATTGTGAAGCTTTCTTT
CASSRNCEAFF
>TRBJ2-6|NA|17|NA|TRBV5-4
TGTGCCAACAGCTTTGGGGGGAAGCGTTCGGGGGCCAACGTCCTGACTTTC
CANSFGGKRSGANVLTF
>TRBJ1-1|medium-sized|12|NA|TRBV24-1
TGTGCCACCAGTGCGGGGAACACTGAAGCTTTCTTT
CATSAGNTEAFF
>TRBJ1-5|NA|14|TRBD1|TRBV19
TGTGCCACTTCTATTAGACAGGGGGGGCAGCCCCAGCATTTT
CATSIRQGGQPQHF
>TRBJ1-1|many|15|NA|TRBV15
TGTGCCACCAGCTCCCCGGGAGGCAGGAACACTGAAGCTTTCTTT
CATSSPGGRNTEAFF
>TRBJ2-4|many|14|NA|TRBV27
TGTGCCAGCAGTTTATCACTAGCCAAAAACATTCAGTACTTC
CASSLSLAKNIQYF
>TRBJ2-3|many|17|NA|TRBV10-3
TGTGCCATCAGGGACCCTGGATGGGGGGCTCGCACAGATACGCAGTATTTT
CAIRDPGWGARTDTQYF
>TRBJ2-7|NA|14|NA|TRBV20-1
TGCAGTGCCGAGAGGACAGCCCAATCCTACGAGCAGTACTTC
CSAERTAQSYEQYF
>TRBJ2-7|NA|14|TRBD2|TRBV11-1
TGTGCCAGCAGCTTGCCCGGGACTAACGACGAGCAGTACTTC
CASSLPGTNDEQYF
>TRBJ2-1|NA|15|TRBD1|TRBV6-1
TGTGCCAGCATAACCGGGGCAGGGGGTTTGAATGAGCAGTTCTTC
CASITGAGGLNEQFF
>TRBJ2-6|many|17|NA|TRBV9
TGTGCCAGCAGCGTAGCTCTCGCCGGCGCAGGGGCCAACGTCCTGACTTTC
CASSVALAGAGANVLTF
>TRBJ1-2|NA|13|NA|TRBV11-2
TGTGCCAGCAGCCCGAGGCCCCCCTATGGCTACACCTTC
CASSPRPPYGYTF
>TRBJ1-3|NA|15|NA|TRBV9
TGTGCCAGCAGCGTAGCAGGTTACTCTGGAAACACCATATATTTT
CASSVAGYSGNTIYF
>TRBJ2-1|NA|17|TRBD2|TRBV6-5
TGTGCCAGCAGTTCCTCGGGACTAGCGATCGAAGGGGATGAGCAGTTCTTC
CASSSSGLAIEGDEQFF
>TRBJ2-1|NA|14|TRBD2|TRBV3-1
TGTGCCAGCAGCCAAGTCCTAGCGGGAGGCGAGCAGTTCTTC
CASSQVLAGGEQFF
>TRBJ1-2|NA|15|NA|TRBV20-1
TGCAGTGCTGGTAGGCCTGCGGCAGCTAACTATGGCTACACCTTC
CSAGRPAAANYGYTF
>TRBJ2-3|many|13|NA|TRBV3-1
TGTGCCAGCAGCCAAAAGGGGGTAGATACGCAGTATTTT
CASSQKGVDTQYF
>TRBJ1-3|few|15|NA|TRBV11-3
TGTGCCAGCAGCTCACTCCAGGGGACAGGAAACACCATATATTTT
CASSSLQGTGNTIYF
>TRBJ1-5|few|17|NA|TRBV6-2/TRBV6-3
TGTGCCAGCAGTTATCAATTTTGGGGAACTAGCAATCAGCCCCAGCATTTT
CASSYQFWGTSNQPQHF
>TRBJ1-2|medium-sized|13|NA|TRBV19
TGTGCCAGTAGTATCAACGCTTACGGAGGCTACACCTTC
CASSINAYGGYTF
>TRBJ2-3|few|12|NA|TRBV2
TGTGCCAGCAGTACACAGACAGATACGCAGTATTTT
CASSTQTDTQYF
>TRBJ2-1|medium-sized|13|NA|TRBV28
TGTGCCAGCAGTTTGGAACTAAACAATGAGCAGTTCTTC
CASSLELNNEQFF
>TRBJ2-7|few|14|TRBD2|TRBV2
TGTGCCAGCAGGGAACTAGCGGGAGGATACGAGCAGTACTTC
CASRELAGGYEQYF